The T cell receptor (beta chain) described here comes from a study of blood T cells in healthy people across ages. A sample-barcoded 5' primer and a J-beta primer mix were used in a second PCR of roughly 6 to 11 cycles. TCRdb passed the 5' RACE reads through MiXCR, listing each CDR3 protein once. This sample has roughly 1,000,000 distinct CDR3 sequences, with approximately 25% found just once. This clonotype has only a few counts. Per germline, CDR1 MNHEY and CDR2 SMNVEV (reference sequence). The V end was cut by 2 bases, the J end by 4 bases, with 7 bases between. The CDR3 length is 13 residues. This same sample was also taken into another study, of T cells of mothers and their children.

The chain employs TRBV27 and TRBJ2-3, with D uncertain. The sequenced sample was blood. The clonotype originates from a girl aged 2 to 10 in good health. Here the CDR3 reads CASSLGIADTQYF. The DNA of the CDR3 is TGTGCCAGCAGTTTAGGGATCGCAGATACGCAGTATTTT.